This T cell receptor (beta chain) was observed in a study of T cell responses to AZD1222 COVID-19 vaccine. Study-level information: Second-dose schedules of about 4 or about 12 weeks were combined. Study observations and caveats: A mostly white British donor set with more females was recruited, and clonal diversity was possibly underestimated. Across the whole spike, CD4 TCRs peaked at regions 160-218 and 743-854. At baseline, seropositivity was found in only six or seven AZD1222 recipients.

CDR3 length equals 14 residues. The V end was cut by 2 bases, the J end by 7 bases, with 11 bases between. Per germline, CDR1 MDHEN and CDR2 SYDVKM. On this clone itself: The antigen remains unidentified.

Libraries were prepared by immunoSEQ multiplex PCR; TCRdb keeps only in-frame clonotypes and omits some of them. This sample yields approximately 76,000 clones, of which around 89% are seen a single time; 20% belongs to the top ten. V is TRBV28 and J is TRBJ2-2; tentatively, D is TRBD2 (6 bases). The sequence was obtained from an adult in good health. The sequenced sample was peripheral blood, obtained on day 0 of AZD1222 vaccination. This CDR3 is CASSLRVSGGELFF. The CDR3 nucleotides are TGTGCCAGCAGTTTAAGGGTTAGCGGCGGGGAGCTGTTTTTT.